This T cell receptor (beta chain) was captured in a study of T cell responses to AZD1222 COVID-19 vaccine. Findings and limits, study-wide: Repertoire collection took place solely once the T cell response had peaked. Two AZD1222 administrations were followed by greater Spike-specific TCR breadth and depth. Donors were chiefly white British, with a greater number of females, and clonal diversity was perhaps underestimated.

Between the trimmed V and J ends, which lost 1 base and 10 bases, there was a span of 21 bases. Germline CDR1 is SQVTM and CDR2 is ANQGSEA. The CDR3 is 15 amino acids. Remarks on this clone: The antigen remains undetermined.

Libraries were prepared by immunoSEQ multiplex PCR; TCRdb keeps only in-frame clonotypes and omits some of them. The sample shows 40,000 to 45,000 clones, about four fifths of them seen only once. The source is an adult who received the MenACWY meningococcal vaccine as a control. Sample: peripheral blood, taken 28 days after the second dose of the MenACWY control vaccine. The rearrangement uses TRBV29-1 and TRBJ2-3; D is possibly TRBD1 (6 bases). The CDR3 DNA sequence: TGCAGCGTTGAAGCCACCGGGACAAAGATTGACGCGCAGTATTTT. This translates into CSVEATGTKIDAQYF.